This entry concerns a single TCR beta chain. There is no known antigen for this receptor. Base qualities are missing; no much larger clone stands one base away. TCR cDNA was synthesized by 5'RACE template switching, through which a universal primer site and unique molecular identifiers were introduced. Priming for cDNA synthesis came from both the TCR alpha and TCR beta constant segments. Two PCR steps were used to amplify libraries, with sample barcodes and sequencing adapters being added in the second step. Sequencing of libraries was done on Illumina HiSeq 2500 (2x100 bp) or NovaSeq (2x150 bp). The study's processing was this. Reads were demultiplexed and collapsed into UMI consensus sequences with MIGEC, and V(D)J alignment was performed with MiXCR. Clonotypes responding to the vaccine were identified with edgeR on replicate PBMC samples, with the criteria of FDR below 0.01 and a log2 fold change above 5 up to day 15. Each bulk clonotype was labeled CD4 or CD8 based on which sequenced repertoire, CD4 or CD8, contained the clonotype at higher abundance. TCRdb ran its own pipeline on the public reads, namely fastp trimming at Q25 and MiXCR clone calling, and kept in-frame beta chains. CDR3 protein sequences are deduplicated, and each keeps its most common genes and DNA. The V and J calls, along with clone size, are taken from TCRdb and not from the paper's own processing. Counted in this sample were roughly 110,000 distinct CDR3 sequences; 8% to 9.5% of them appeared once. The ten largest clones take up 25% of the sample.

This record belongs to a study of T cells after yellow fever vaccination (dated by TCRdb to about 2019). Concerning the study at large: Libraries from fractions with low cell numbers were prepared with the SMART-Seq v4 Ultra Low Input RNA kit. Bulk TCR alpha and beta repertoires were sequenced longitudinally to track T-cell clones before and after primary and booster YFV17D yellow fever vaccination. Two healthy male donors, one aged 18 to 29 and one aged 30 to 40 years, made up the cohort. Bulk PBMC replicates and cell subsets were isolated from blood drawn at multiple timepoints before and after both primary and secondary immunization.

Trimmed from V: 8 bases; trimmed from J: 0 bases; junction bases lacking a gene match: 7. The CDR3 starts with the cysteine, ends with the phenylalanine, and has 15 residues. CDR3 DNA is the only sequence kept; it has 45 bases, read in frame from the first base. The paper as a whole reports these results and caveats: The secondary T-cell response was weaker than the primary response but faster, peaking on day 5 instead of day 15. Because the study included only a couple of donors, the extent to which the findings can be generalized is limited. A small share of clonotypes was detected in both CD4 and CD8 compartments, with the overlap likely arising from convergent recombination. Because abundant contaminating clonotypes from the bulk population could be contained in FACS-sorted repertoires, computational filtering was required. Most clones expanded after primary vaccination (approximately 96% of CD4 and about 85% of CD8) were re-detected after the booster, suggesting that broad memory maintenance occurred.

The label giving this sample's treatment or condition can be read as: live attenuated yellow fever vaccine strain. PBMCs were isolated from peripheral blood using a standard Ficoll-Paque protocol. Dynabeads CD4 and CD8 positive selection kits were used to isolate CD4 and CD8 T-cell fractions. TriZol was used to extract RNA from bulk PBMCs, from CD4 and CD8 fractions, and from dextramer-positive and dextramer-negative fractions. The sequencing used CD8+ T cells sorted from PBMCs, collected 45 days after the yellow fever booster vaccination. This sequence uses TRBV12-3 or TRBV12-4 and TRBJ2-1; 7 middle bases align to TRBD2. This receptor was obtained from a man between 25 and 39 years old who received the YFV17D yellow fever vaccine. The nucleotide sequence reads as follows: TGTGCCAGCTGTAGCGGGCCCAGCTCCTACAATGAGCAGTTCTTC. It translates to CASCSGPSSYNEQFF.